The rows below give T cell receptor beta chains drawn from one sample of a study of T cells after posttransplantation cyclophosphamide. Measured with immunoSEQ multiplex PCR; TCRdb has only the in-frame clones, and not every one. The sample lists tens of thousands of clones; around 80% were seen once. This specimen was CD4+ T cells sorted from blood, taken 1,900 to 2,000 days after a stem cell transplant with posttransplant cyclophosphamide. Source of these receptors: a female patient aged 35 to 55 who received an allogeneic stem cell transplant from a related donor, was CMV-positive, and had no GVHD. Some of the T cells may derive from the graft donor. Both conserved end residues are part of each CDR3. A D gene is named only where the DNA matches it firmly. The size of a clone is reported for some rows only, either as once, few or many, or as a class for expanded clones.

v_call,j_call,clone_size,d_call,cdr3_aa,cdr3_nt
TRBV4-3,TRBJ2-5,.,TRBD2,CASSQGPGLAGETQYF,TGCGCCAGCAGCCAAGGCCCGGGACTAGCGGGTGAGACCCAGTACTTC
TRBV4-2,TRBJ2-5,.,.,CASSQEGGEETQYF,TGTGCCAGCAGCCAAGAGGGCGGGGAAGAGACCCAGTACTTC
TRBV7-2,TRBJ1-1,few,TRBD1,CASSFVPGQGRNTEAFF,TGTGCCAGCAGCTTCGTCCCGGGACAGGGGAGGAACACTGAAGCTTTCTTT
TRBV6-5,TRBJ2-7,.,.,CASSQGPDYEQYF,TGTGCCAGCAGCCAGGGGCCCGACTACGAGCAGTACTTC
TRBV20-1,TRBJ1-1,.,.,CSGSTSFEAFF,TGCAGTGGAAGTACTTCCTTTGAAGCTTTCTTT
TRBV15,TRBJ1-4,.,.,CATSRGEGLNEKLFF,TGTGCCACCAGCAGGGGAGAAGGTCTTAATGAAAAACTGTTTTTT
TRBV7-3,TRBJ2-7,.,.,CASSPSNERSYEQYF,TGTGCCAGCAGCCCCAGTAACGAACGCTCCTACGAGCAGTACTTC
TRBV7-6,TRBJ1-1,once,TRBD1,CASSPGTADTEAFF,TGTGCCAGCAGCCCGGGGACAGCTGACACTGAAGCTTTCTTT
TRBV11-2,TRBJ2-3,.,TRBD2,CASTYPSGASTDTQYF,TGTGCCAGCACCTACCCTAGCGGGGCTAGCACAGATACGCAGTATTTT
TRBV5-1,TRBJ2-7,once,TRBD1,CASSLETGLSYEQYF,TGCGCCAGCAGCTTGGAGACAGGGCTCTCCTACGAGCAGTACTTC
TRBV5-8,TRBJ1-5,medium-sized,TRBD1,CASSSVTGPGGNQPQHF,TGTGCCAGCAGCTCCGTGACAGGGCCCGGAGGCAATCAGCCCCAGCATTTT
TRBV7-6,TRBJ2-7,.,.,CASSFTPRDVSGQYF,TGTGCCAGCAGCTTTACCCCCCGGGATGTGTCTGGGCAGTACTTC
TRBV23-1,TRBJ2-5,.,.,CASSQRESLGKETQYF,TGCGCCAGCAGTCAAAGGGAGTCCCTGGGGAAAGAGACCCAGTACTTC
TRBV5-6,TRBJ2-6,.,.,CASSLGGSGANVLTF,TGTGCCAGCAGCTTGGGGGGCTCCGGGGCCAACGTCCTGACTTTC
TRBV27,TRBJ2-1,.,TRBD2,CASSLSPLAGVPIEQFF,TGTGCCAGCAGTTTATCCCCGCTAGCGGGGGTCCCGATTGAGCAGTTCTTC
TRBV11-2,TRBJ2-5,.,TRBD2,CASSLVTSGGPGGRETQYF,TGTGCCAGCAGCTTAGTTACTAGCGGGGGGCCGGGCGGGAGGGAGACCCAGTACTTC
TRBV29-1,TRBJ1-4,.,.,CSVGSTGGARTEKLFF,TGCAGCGTTGGGTCCACAGGAGGGGCCAGGACGGAAAAACTGTTTTTT
TRBV5-1,TRBJ1-2,once,.,CASSLLMADYGYTF,TGCGCCAGCAGCCTGCTGATGGCGGACTATGGCTACACCTTC
TRBV11-2,TRBJ1-2,.,.,CASSLGQGYDYGYTF,TGTGCCAGCAGCTTAGGGCAGGGGTACGACTATGGCTACACCTTC
TRBV6-1,TRBJ1-1,.,.,CASSDSRGGNTEAFF,TGTGCCAGCAGTGATTCAAGGGGGGGGAACACTGAAGCTTTCTTT
TRBV5-1,TRBJ1-1,.,TRBD1,CASSLARDRGSAEAFF,TGCGCCAGCAGCTTGGCCCGGGACAGGGGATCGGCTGAAGCTTTCTTT
TRBV7-2,TRBJ2-7,.,TRBD2,CASSPAGTSGGIYEQYF,TGTGCCAGCAGCCCGGCCGGGACTAGCGGGGGGATCTACGAGCAGTACTTC
TRBV21-1,TRBJ2-5,.,.,CASSKMRGATQETQYF,TGTGCCAGCAGCAAAATGCGGGGGGCAACCCAAGAGACCCAGTACTTC
TRBV6-4,TRBJ1-1,.,TRBD1,CASSTGTGGSEAFF,TGTGCCAGCAGCACCGGGACAGGGGGCAGTGAAGCTTTCTTT
TRBV2,TRBJ2-3,once,.,CASSERPTDTQYF,TGTGCCAGCAGTGAACGTCCCACAGATACGCAGTATTTT
TRBV4-1,TRBJ2-3,once,TRBD2,CASSRAGTSGETTQYF,TGCGCCAGCAGCCGGGCCGGGACTAGCGGGGAGACTACGCAGTATTTT
TRBV11-2,TRBJ2-1,.,.,CASSFIRGPGDHHNEQFF,TGTGCCAGCAGCTTTATTAGAGGGCCGGGGGACCATCACAATGAGCAGTTCTTC
TRBV2,TRBJ1-1,.,TRBD1,CASRGTGFTEAFF,TGTGCCAGCAGAGGGACAGGCTTCACTGAAGCTTTCTTT
TRBV18,TRBJ2-1,.,TRBD2,CASSRGLAGGLDNEQFF,TGTGCCAGCTCACGGGGACTAGCGGGGGGCCTCGACAATGAGCAGTTCTTC
TRBV7-8,TRBJ1-5,.,TRBD1,CASSFLYRKTGDNQPQHF,TGTGCCAGCAGCTTCCTATACCGTAAGACAGGGGATAATCAGCCCCAGCATTTT
TRBV4-2,TRBJ2-1,.,.,CASSQESGRGRSSYNEQFF,TGTGCCAGCAGCCAAGAATCGGGGCGGGGGCGGAGCTCCTACAATGAGCAGTTCTTC
TRBV11-2,TRBJ2-5,.,.,CASSLRAGLNPEETQYF,TGTGCCAGCAGCTTACGGGCGGGGCTTAACCCGGAGGAGACCCAGTACTTC
TRBV2,TRBJ2-5,.,.,CATMRGSGGRETQYF,TGTGCCACCATGAGGGGTAGCGGAGGTCGGGAGACCCAGTACTTC
TRBV18,TRBJ2-2,.,TRBD1,CASSQGQGTTGELFF,TGTGCCAGCTCACAGGGACAGGGGACCACCGGGGAGCTGTTTTTT
TRBV6-1,TRBJ1-1,.,TRBD1,CASSEGQGVLNTEAFF,TGTGCCAGCAGTGAAGGACAGGGAGTTCTGAACACTGAAGCTTTCTTT
TRBV4-1,TRBJ1-5,few,.,CASSQESGTNQPQHF,TGCGCCAGCAGCCAAGAATCAGGAACTAATCAGCCCCAGCATTTT
TRBV25-1,TRBJ1-2,.,.,CASRDINYGYTF,TGTGCCAGCAGGGACATTAACTATGGCTACACCTTC
TRBV11-2,TRBJ2-1,.,.,CASSAQGREQFF,TGTGCCAGCAGCGCCCAGGGGCGGGAGCAGTTCTTC
TRBV6-1,TRBJ1-2,.,TRBD1,CASSEGQGTTYGYTF,TGTGCCAGCAGTGAGGGACAGGGGACTACCTATGGCTACACCTTC
TRBV6-4,TRBJ1-2,few,.,CASSENRNYGYTF,TGTGCCAGCAGTGAAAACAGGAACTATGGCTACACCTTC
TRBV18,TRBJ2-5,.,TRBD1,CASSLAGTGKETQYF,TGTGCCAGCTCACTCGCCGGGACAGGAAAAGAGACCCAGTACTTC
TRBV6-5,TRBJ1-6,few,TRBD1,CASGTEFYNSPLHF,TGTGCCAGCGGGACAGAGTTTTATAATTCACCCCTCCACTTT
TRBV28,TRBJ2-5,.,TRBD2,CASRTSGNQETQYF,TGTGCCAGCAGAACTAGCGGAAACCAAGAGACCCAGTACTTC
TRBV7-8,TRBJ2-7,.,.,CASSLEGVRAVSYEQYF,TGTGCCAGCAGCTTAGAGGGGGTTCGTGCGGTTTCCTACGAGCAGTACTTC
TRBV19,TRBJ2-3,once,.,CASSIMGAPTDTQYF,TGTGCCAGTAGTATTATGGGGGCCCCAACAGATACGCAGTATTTT
TRBV2,TRBJ2-7,.,TRBD1,CASFTTGFEQYF,TGTGCCAGTTTTACGACAGGGTTCGAGCAGTACTTC
TRBV7-9,TRBJ2-2,.,TRBD1,CASSKDRASNTGELFF,TGTGCCAGCAGCAAGGACAGGGCGTCGAACACCGGGGAGCTGTTTTTT
TRBV7-2,TRBJ2-3,.,TRBD1,CASSLNRGTVATDTQYF,TGTGCCAGCAGCTTAAACAGGGGAACCGTCGCCACAGATACGCAGTATTTT